These T cell receptor beta chains were read from a single sample in a study of blood T cell repertoires in COVID-19. Only in-frame clones appear in the TCRdb table, and some are missing; sequencing was by immunoSEQ multiplex PCR. The sample contains about 380,000 clones, about 90% of which appear only once. The specimen sequenced was peripheral blood. These receptors all stem from a man between 35 and 55 years old with acute or convalescent COVID-19. CDR3s include the opening cysteine and the closing phenylalanine or tryptophan. A D gene is named only where the DNA matches it firmly. Rows give clone size only sometimes, using once, few, many, or a class for an expanded clone.

j_call: TRBJ2-7
clone_size: NA
v_call: TRBV9
d_call: TRBD1
cdr3_aa: CASSVGSGTGVEDEQYF
cdr3_nt: TGTGCCAGCAGCGTAGGATCCGGGACAGGGGTAGAAGACGAGCAGTACTTC

j_call: TRBJ1-2
clone_size: NA
v_call: TRBV6-6
d_call: NA
cdr3_aa: CARPTGMGNYGYTF
cdr3_nt: TGTGCCAGACCGACGGGGATGGGTAACTATGGCTACACCTTC

j_call: TRBJ1-4
clone_size: NA
v_call: TRBV6-1
d_call: TRBD1
cdr3_aa: CASSGQGVIREKLFF
cdr3_nt: TGTGCCAGCAGCGGCCAGGGGGTTATTCGTGAAAAACTGTTTTTT

j_call: TRBJ2-1
clone_size: few
v_call: TRBV9
d_call: NA
cdr3_aa: CASSPTGYYNEQFF
cdr3_nt: TGTGCCAGCAGCCCCACGGGGTACTACAATGAGCAGTTCTTC

j_call: TRBJ2-7
clone_size: NA
v_call: TRBV6-5
d_call: TRBD2
cdr3_aa: CASPGGGSYEQYF
cdr3_nt: TGTGCCAGCCCCGGGGGGGGATCCTACGAGCAGTACTTC

j_call: TRBJ2-7
clone_size: NA
v_call: TRBV19
d_call: NA
cdr3_aa: CASSMSGTYEQYF
cdr3_nt: TGTGCCAGTAGTATGTCCGGTACCTACGAGCAGTACTTC

j_call: TRBJ2-2
clone_size: NA
v_call: TRBV7-9
d_call: TRBD2
cdr3_aa: CASSLYSGTSGNTGELFF
cdr3_nt: TGTGCCAGCAGCTTATACTCCGGGACTAGCGGTAACACCGGGGAGCTGTTTTTT

j_call: TRBJ2-1
clone_size: NA
v_call: TRBV2
d_call: NA
cdr3_aa: CASNTGEQFF
cdr3_nt: TGTGCCAGCAATACGGGAGAGCAGTTCTTC

j_call: TRBJ1-1
clone_size: NA
v_call: TRBV6-4
d_call: NA
cdr3_aa: CASSLTRTAEAFF
cdr3_nt: TGTGCCAGCAGTTTAACCAGAACAGCTGAAGCTTTCTTT

j_call: TRBJ2-1
clone_size: NA
v_call: TRBV13
d_call: TRBD1
cdr3_aa: CASSFSDRAADEQFF
cdr3_nt: TGTGCCAGCAGCTTCAGTGACAGGGCGGCCGATGAGCAGTTCTTC

j_call: TRBJ1-5
clone_size: NA
v_call: TRBV7-2
d_call: NA
cdr3_aa: CASSLDSPNQPQHF
cdr3_nt: TGTGCCAGCAGCTTAGACAGCCCGAATCAGCCCCAGCATTTT

j_call: TRBJ2-1
clone_size: NA
v_call: TRBV7-3
d_call: NA
cdr3_aa: CASSLTRGYNEQFF
cdr3_nt: TGTGCCAGCAGCTTAACAAGGGGCTACAATGAGCAGTTCTTC

j_call: TRBJ2-7
clone_size: NA
v_call: TRBV28
d_call: TRBD1
cdr3_aa: CASRLRQGRYEQYF
cdr3_nt: TGTGCCAGCAGGCTTAGACAGGGCCGGTACGAGCAGTACTTC

j_call: TRBJ2-7
clone_size: NA
v_call: TRBV7-3
d_call: TRBD2
cdr3_aa: CASSLFAGDSYEQYF
cdr3_nt: TGTGCCAGCAGCTTATTTGCGGGGGACTCCTACGAGCAGTACTTC

j_call: TRBJ2-1
clone_size: NA
v_call: TRBV30
d_call: NA
cdr3_aa: CALGLDEQFF
cdr3_nt: TGTGCCTTGGGACTCGATGAGCAGTTCTTC

j_call: TRBJ2-3
clone_size: once
v_call: TRBV9
d_call: NA
cdr3_aa: CASSVIGQGDTQYF
cdr3_nt: TGTGCCAGCAGCGTAATTGGGCAGGGAGATACGCAGTATTTT

j_call: TRBJ1-5
clone_size: few
v_call: TRBV27
d_call: TRBD1
cdr3_aa: CASSFRGGEEQPQHF
cdr3_nt: TGTGCCAGCAGTTTCAGAGGGGGCGAGGAACAGCCCCAGCATTTT

j_call: TRBJ1-6
clone_size: NA
v_call: TRBV14
d_call: NA
cdr3_aa: CASSQWEEGFNNSPLHF
cdr3_nt: TGTGCCAGCAGCCAATGGGAGGAGGGGTTTAATAATTCACCCCTCCACTTT

j_call: TRBJ1-5
clone_size: NA
v_call: TRBV19
d_call: TRBD1
cdr3_aa: CASTPPGGQGRQPQHF
cdr3_nt: TGTGCCAGTACCCCCCCGGGGGGACAGGGCCGTCAGCCCCAGCATTTT

j_call: TRBJ2-7
clone_size: few
v_call: TRBV10-3
d_call: TRBD1
cdr3_aa: CAISRTGLGEQYF
cdr3_nt: TGTGCCATCAGTCGGACAGGGTTGGGAGAGCAGTACTTC

j_call: TRBJ1-6
clone_size: NA
v_call: TRBV18
d_call: TRBD1
cdr3_aa: CASSLRDRGSPLHF
cdr3_nt: TGTGCCAGCTCCCTCCGGGACAGGGGTTCACCCCTCCACTTT

j_call: TRBJ2-2
clone_size: NA
v_call: TRBV28
d_call: TRBD2
cdr3_aa: CASSTGGGDTGELFF
cdr3_nt: TGTGCCAGCAGTACGGGCGGGGGGGACACCGGGGAGCTGTTTTTT

j_call: TRBJ1-2
clone_size: NA
v_call: TRBV14
d_call: NA
cdr3_aa: CASSPTVGSLYGYTF
cdr3_nt: TGTGCCAGCAGCCCAACGGTCGGGTCTCTCTATGGCTACACCTTC

j_call: TRBJ1-4
clone_size: NA
v_call: TRBV7-2
d_call: NA
cdr3_aa: CASSFGNRNEKLFF
cdr3_nt: TGTGCCAGCAGCTTCGGTAACAGAAATGAAAAACTGTTTTTT

j_call: TRBJ2-3
clone_size: NA
v_call: TRBV27
d_call: NA
cdr3_aa: CASSFSGWGRVLKTTDTQYF
cdr3_nt: TGTGCCAGCAGTTTCTCGGGATGGGGGCGAGTCCTCAAAACCACAGATACGCAGTATTTT

j_call: TRBJ1-2
clone_size: NA
v_call: TRBV28
d_call: NA
cdr3_aa: CASSSYPEDYGYTF
cdr3_nt: TGTGCCAGCAGTTCTTACCCCGAGGACTATGGCTACACCTTC

j_call: TRBJ1-1
clone_size: NA
v_call: TRBV6-1
d_call: NA
cdr3_aa: CASSDPGRSNTEAFF
cdr3_nt: TGTGCCAGCAGTGACCCCGGGAGATCGAACACTGAAGCTTTCTTT

j_call: TRBJ2-5
clone_size: NA
v_call: TRBV4-2
d_call: NA
cdr3_aa: CASSQNLQETQYF
cdr3_nt: TGTGCCAGCAGCCAGAATCTACAAGAGACCCAGTACTTC

j_call: TRBJ2-5
clone_size: NA
v_call: TRBV7-2
d_call: NA
cdr3_aa: CASSLSPQETQYF
cdr3_nt: TGTGCCAGCAGCTTATCTCCCCAAGAGACCCAGTACTTC

j_call: TRBJ1-1
clone_size: few
v_call: TRBV30
d_call: NA
cdr3_aa: CAWSAGAGTEAFF
cdr3_nt: TGTGCCTGGAGTGCAGGGGCGGGCACTGAAGCTTTCTTT

j_call: TRBJ1-1
clone_size: NA
v_call: TRBV10-3
d_call: NA
cdr3_aa: CAISEGSGVTEAFF
cdr3_nt: TGTGCCATCAGCGAAGGGTCGGGGGTCACTGAAGCTTTCTTT

j_call: TRBJ2-7
clone_size: NA
v_call: TRBV25-1
d_call: NA
cdr3_aa: CATSGGDLSYEQYF
cdr3_nt: TGTGCCACCTCGGGGGGCGACCTCTCCTACGAGCAGTACTTC

j_call: TRBJ1-4
clone_size: NA
v_call: TRBV5-5
d_call: NA
cdr3_aa: CASSPRDEKLFF
cdr3_nt: TGTGCCAGCAGCCCCCGCGATGAAAAACTGTTTTTT

j_call: TRBJ2-1
clone_size: NA
v_call: TRBV5-1
d_call: NA
cdr3_aa: CASSLGQPRNEQFF
cdr3_nt: TGCGCCAGCAGCTTGGGACAGCCCCGGAATGAGCAGTTCTTC

j_call: TRBJ2-7
clone_size: NA
v_call: TRBV7-6
d_call: NA
cdr3_aa: CASSLGSAPGSYEQYF
cdr3_nt: NA

j_call: TRBJ1-1
clone_size: NA
v_call: TRBV27
d_call: NA
cdr3_aa: CASSFGGGTEAFF
cdr3_nt: TGTGCCAGCAGTTTCGGGGGAGGAACTGAAGCTTTCTTT

j_call: TRBJ2-5
clone_size: NA
v_call: TRBV10-3
d_call: NA
cdr3_aa: CAISGSVGETQYF
cdr3_nt: TGTGCCATCAGTGGGTCCGTCGGGGAGACCCAGTACTTC

j_call: TRBJ2-5
clone_size: NA
v_call: TRBV7-3
d_call: TRBD1
cdr3_aa: CASSLSGTGKETQYF
cdr3_nt: TGTGCCAGCAGCTTATCCGGGACAGGGAAAGAGACCCAGTACTTC

j_call: TRBJ2-7
clone_size: NA
v_call: TRBV6-1
d_call: NA
cdr3_aa: CASSDTSKDEQYF
cdr3_nt: TGTGCCAGCAGTGACACTAGCAAGGACGAGCAGTACTTC

j_call: TRBJ1-2
clone_size: NA
v_call: TRBV5-4
d_call: NA
cdr3_aa: CASSLETRSNYGYTF
cdr3_nt: TGTGCCAGCAGCTTGGAAACCAGATCTAACTATGGCTACACCTTC

j_call: TRBJ2-1
clone_size: NA
v_call: TRBV9
d_call: TRBD2
cdr3_aa: CASSATSGRGDEQFF
cdr3_nt: TGTGCCAGCAGCGCGACTAGCGGAAGGGGGGATGAGCAGTTCTTC

j_call: TRBJ1-6
clone_size: NA
v_call: TRBV7-8
d_call: NA
cdr3_aa: CASSLAIANSPLHF
cdr3_nt: TGTGCCAGCAGCTTAGCGATAGCCAATTCACCCCTCCACTTT

j_call: TRBJ2-2
clone_size: once
v_call: TRBV30
d_call: TRBD2
cdr3_aa: CAWSAPGLAGGDFGWSGTGELFF
cdr3_nt: TGTGCCTGGAGTGCACCGGGACTAGCGGGAGGGGACTTCGGGTGGTCGGGCACCGGGGAGCTGTTTTTT

j_call: TRBJ1-5
clone_size: few
v_call: TRBV28
d_call: TRBD1
cdr3_aa: CASSSTGAQYSNQPQHF
cdr3_nt: TGTGCCAGCAGTTCTACAGGGGCGCAGTATAGCAATCAGCCCCAGCATTTT

j_call: TRBJ2-1
clone_size: NA
v_call: TRBV5-1
d_call: NA
cdr3_aa: CASSLVAGLGNEQFF
cdr3_nt: TGCGCCAGCAGCTTGGTGGCAGGGTTGGGCAATGAGCAGTTCTTC

j_call: TRBJ2-1
clone_size: NA
v_call: TRBV24-1
d_call: NA
cdr3_aa: CATSDTSRNEQFF
cdr3_nt: TGTGCCACCAGTGATACTAGCCGCAATGAGCAGTTCTTC

j_call: TRBJ1-1
clone_size: NA
v_call: TRBV29-1
d_call: TRBD1
cdr3_aa: CSVLGQVLDMNTEAFF
cdr3_nt: TGCAGCGTTTTGGGACAGGTATTGGACATGAACACTGAAGCTTTCTTT

j_call: TRBJ2-3
clone_size: few
v_call: TRBV6-5
d_call: NA
cdr3_aa: CASKLPGSTDTQYF
cdr3_nt: TGTGCCAGCAAACTTCCGGGGAGCACAGATACGCAGTATTTT

j_call: TRBJ1-1
clone_size: NA
v_call: TRBV29-1
d_call: NA
cdr3_aa: CSVGATRNTEAFF
cdr3_nt: TGCAGCGTTGGGGCCACGAGGAACACTGAAGCTTTCTTT

j_call: TRBJ2-3
clone_size: NA
v_call: TRBV4-2
d_call: NA
cdr3_aa: CASSQYRGRREDTQYF
cdr3_nt: TGTGCCAGCAGCCAATATCGGGGTAGGAGGGAAGATACGCAGTATTTT

j_call: TRBJ2-1
clone_size: once
v_call: TRBV6-5
d_call: TRBD1
cdr3_aa: CASRPPGQGYEQFF
cdr3_nt: TGTGCCAGCAGACCACCGGGACAGGGCTATGAGCAGTTCTTC

j_call: TRBJ2-6
clone_size: NA
v_call: TRBV19
d_call: NA
cdr3_aa: CASSTGDASGANVLTF
cdr3_nt: TGTGCCAGTAGTACCGGTGATGCCTCTGGGGCCAACGTCCTGACTTTC